Presented here are 20 T cell receptor beta chains from one specimen sequenced in a study of technical replicates of blood from a few donors. Profiled with immunoSEQ multiplex PCR; TCRdb holds only in-frame clones, not every one. The sample has approximately 100,000 clones, roughly 95% seen once. The sequenced sample consisted of T cells isolated from PBMCs. Source of these receptors: a human donor in good health.

The rearrangement uses TRBV2 and TRBJ1-6, with D possibly being TRBD1 (6 bases). Trimming took 8 bases from V and 0 from J, leaving 20 bases between them. This CDR3 has 18 residues. The germline V gene encodes CDR1 SNHLY and CDR2 FYNNEI. The CDR3 reads CASEKGDGASSYNSPLHF. In nucleotides, the CDR3 is TGTGCCAGCGAGAAGGGGGACGGTGCAAGCTCCTATAATTCACCCCTCCACTTT.

V usage is TRBV15 and J usage is TRBJ2-1; 10 bases are shared with TRBD2. V lost 6 bases, J lost 8 bases, and 13 bases stayed unmatched. The CDR3 has 16 amino acids. CDR1 is LNHNV and CDR2 is YYDKDF in the germline V gene (reference sequence). Here the CDR3 DNA reads TGTGCCACCAGTACCCGGCAGGGACTAGCGAGCTATGAGCAGTTCTTC. Its translation: CATSTRQGLASYEQFF.

This chain's CDR3 is CASSTSGSYNEQFF. In DNA form, the CDR3 reads TGTGCCAGCAGTACTAGCGGATCCTACAATGAGCAGTTCTTC. V and J are TRBV9 and TRBJ2-1, with 8 bases fitting TRBD2. The ends lost 5 bases at V and 1 base at J; junction bases unmatched: 2. CDR1 and CDR2 (germline): SGDLS, YYNGEE. There are 14 residues in the CDR3.

This clone was seen more than once but under ten times. V gene TRBV6-4 combines with J gene TRBJ1-1, with D possibly matching TRBD1 (6 bases). CDR1 is MRHNA and CDR2 is SNTAGT in the germline V gene. Trimming removed 5 bases from V and 3 bases from J, with 13 bases in between. This CDR3 has 14 amino acids. The chain's CDR3 is CASSLTRGDTEAFF. The CDR3 DNA is TGTGCCAGCAGTCTCACCAGGGGAGACACTGAAGCTTTCTTT.

Remarks on this clone: The identical CDR3 is also encoded by other nucleotide sequences in the sample. The chain couples TRBV5-1 to TRBJ1-1; D is possibly TRBD1 (5 bases). The CDR3 is 13 residues long. CDR1 is SGHRS, CDR2 YFSETQ, per germline. Trimming removed 4 bases at V and 3 bases at J, with 10 bases between. The CDR3 bases are TGCGCCAGCAGCAGAACGGGGGACACTGAAGCTTTCTTT. Protein: CASSRTGDTEAFF.

Here the CDR3 reads CASSLEGTGSASSGYTF. The CDR3 region has the DNA TGCGCCAGCAGCTTGGAAGGGACAGGGTCGGCAAGTAGTGGCTACACCTTC. The V gene is TRBV5-1, the J gene TRBJ1-2; 9 nucleotides line up with TRBD1. The CDR3 covers 17 residues. The V segment lost 0 bases and the J segment 7 bases; nucleotides outside the gene matches: 13. The germline V gene has CDR1 SGHRS and CDR2 YFSETQ.

The rearrangement links TRBV5-1 to TRBJ1-6, with a possible D match to TRBD1 (6 bases). Per the germline V gene, CDR1 is SGHRS and CDR2 is YFSETQ. This CDR3 comprises 13 residues. Trimming pared 4 bases from V and 8 bases from J, leaving 10 bases between. The CDR3 DNA follows: TGCGCCAGCAGCACAGCAGGGGATTCACCCCTCCACTTT. Protein: CASSTAGDSPLHF.

Remarks on this clone: The germline gene is not matched at one end of the junction; a read error may be the cause. This sequence joins TRBV28 and TRBJ2-4; the match to TRBD2 covers 11 bases. Looked up from germline, CDR1 is MDHEN and CDR2 is SYDVKM. The CDR3 totals 14 residues. CDR3 DNA sequence: TGTGCCAGCAGTTCAAAGACTAGCGGGATCTGTAGTGACTTC. Its translation is CASSSKTSGICSDF. The variable domain in full, with the rest retrieved from reference TRBV28 and TRBJ2-4, is DVKVTQSSRYLVKRTGEKVFLECVQDMDHENMFWYRQDPGLGLRLIYFSYDVKMKEKGDIPEGYSVSREKKERFSLILESASTNQTSMYLCASSSKTSGICSDFGAGTRLSVL.

The gene calls are TRBV15 and TRBJ2-5; 7 bases align to TRBD1. Trimming at V came to 3 bases and at J to 4 bases, leaving 23 bases not matched to a gene. In germline, CDR1 is LNHNV, CDR2 YYDKDF (reference sequence). There are 20 residues in the CDR3. This CDR3 reads CATSRLQGVEQAAGGETQYF. The CDR3 coding sequence is TGTGCCACCAGCAGGCTGCAGGGGGTTGAACAGGCGGCTGGAGGAGAGACCCAGTACTTC.

The chain has TRBV27 and TRBJ2-5; 8 nucleotides agree with TRBD1. CDR1 is MNHEY, CDR2 SMNVEV, per germline (reference sequence). The CDR3 runs to 16 residues. V dropped 4 bases and J dropped 4; count of bases not matched to a gene: 11. CDR3 DNA sequence: TGTGCCAGCAGTTCCCTTGAGGCAGGGGGCGTAGAGACCCAGTACTTC. Encoded protein: CASSSLEAGGVETQYF.

The CDR3 coding sequence is TGTGCCAGCAGCTTAGGGCAGAGGCTTAGTGGGGAGCTGTTTTTT. Protein: CASSLGQRLSGELFF. The V gene is TRBV13, the J gene TRBJ2-2; D not certain. Germline loops: CDR1 PRHDT, CDR2 FYEKMQ (reference sequence). V shed 0 bases and J shed 8 bases, with 13 bases lying between them. This CDR3 spans 15 amino acids.

The V call is TRBV6-1, the J call TRBJ2-3; D not certain. The CDR3 length is 13 residues. V was shortened by 6 bases and J by 2 bases, with 9 bases between the two germline ends. Germline V lookup: CDR1 MNHNS, CDR2 SASEGT. This CDR3 is CASRQSYTDTQYF. The CDR3 nucleotides read TGTGCCAGCAGACAGTCCTACACAGATACGCAGTATTTT.

The V call is TRBV10-1, the J call TRBJ2-2; 9 nucleotides align to TRBD1. The J segment lost 3 bases and the V segment lost 1 base, leaving 3 bases of the junction unmatched. The CDR3 is made up of 16 amino acids. Looked up from germline, CDR1 is WNHNN and CDR2 is SYGVQD (reference sequence). CDR3 DNA sequence: TGCGCCAGCAGTGAGTTCCGGACAGGGGACACCGGGGAGCTGTTTTTT. It encodes CASSEFRTGDTGELFF.

The J gene is TRBJ1-2, the V gene TRBV6-1; perhaps TRBD1 as D (6 bases). Germline loops: CDR1 MNHNS, CDR2 SASEGT. The length of the CDR3 is 13 residues. V was clipped by 5 bases and J by 5 bases, with 12 bases between them. The CDR3 nucleotides are TGTGCCAGCAGTCGGACAGCCCCTTATGGCTACACCTTC. Translation gives CASSRTAPYGYTF.

J is TRBJ2-3 and V is TRBV5-1; 12 bases fit TRBD2. The CDR3 loop spans 17 amino acids. V gave up 2 bases and J gave up 4 bases; unmatched junction bases: 8. Germline V lookup: CDR1 SGHRS, CDR2 YFSETQ. CDR3 sequence reads: CASSLGLAGTTADTQYF. The CDR3, as DNA: TGCGCCAGCAGCTTAGGACTAGCGGGAACGACTGCAGATACGCAGTATTTT.

This clone was found a few times. CDR3: CASSQGGRKLNYGYTF. CDR3 in DNA: TGTGCCAGCAGCCAAGGGGGCAGGAAATTGAACTATGGCTACACCTTC. The gene calls are TRBV7-9 and TRBJ1-2; 7 nucleotides align to TRBD1. Germline values: CDR1 SEHNR, CDR2 FQNEAQ (reference sequence). V dropped 5 bases and J dropped 2; count of bases not matched to a gene: 11. The CDR3 sequence is 16 residues long.

Here the CDR3 reads CASSEASGYEQFF. As DNA, the CDR3 is TGTGCCAGCAGTGAAGCCTCAGGCTATGAGCAGTTCTTC. This chain connects TRBV6-1 to TRBJ2-1, with D unclear. V gave up 0 bases and J gave up 8 bases, with 8 bases separating them. Germline CDR1 and CDR2: MNHNS and SASEGT. The CDR3 covers 13 residues.

The chain joins TRBV4-1 to TRBJ2-7; 8 nucleotides match TRBD2. Germline V gene lookup returns CDR1 MGHRA and CDR2 YSYEKL. The CDR3 has 15 amino acids. V lost 5 bases to trimming and J lost 0 bases; unmatched junction nucleotides: 6. The CDR3 reads CASSNIAGSSYEQYF. The CDR3 DNA sequence: TGCGCCAGCAGCAACATAGCGGGGAGCTCCTACGAGCAGTACTTC.

The chain is built from TRBV2 and TRBJ2-4; possible D gene TRBD2, 6 bases. The germline V gene encodes CDR1 SNHLY and CDR2 FYNNEI. This CDR3 comprises 14 residues. Trimming cost V 3 bases and J 6 bases, with 12 bases left between them. CDR3 DNA: TGTGCCAGCAGTGAGGGGGGACGGTTAAACATTCAGTACTTC. Amino acids: CASSEGGRLNIQYF. Filled out from reference TRBV2 and TRBJ2-4, the complete variable domain reads EPEVTQTPSHQVTQMGQEVILRCVPISNHLYFYWYRQILGQKVEFLVSFYNNEISEKSEIFDDQFSVERPDGSNFTLKIRSTKLEDSAMYFCASSEGGRLNIQYFGAGTRLSVL.

The chain is built from TRBV2 and TRBJ2-2; tentative D call: TRBD1 (5 bases). Deletions cut 8 bases from V and 6 bases from J, with 13 bases between. This CDR3 has 13 residues. The germline CDR1 and CDR2 sequences are SNHLY and FYNNEI. CDR3 bases: TGTGCCAGCGGGAAGGGCAGGGCCGGGGAGCTGTTTTTT. As protein: CASGKGRAGELFF.